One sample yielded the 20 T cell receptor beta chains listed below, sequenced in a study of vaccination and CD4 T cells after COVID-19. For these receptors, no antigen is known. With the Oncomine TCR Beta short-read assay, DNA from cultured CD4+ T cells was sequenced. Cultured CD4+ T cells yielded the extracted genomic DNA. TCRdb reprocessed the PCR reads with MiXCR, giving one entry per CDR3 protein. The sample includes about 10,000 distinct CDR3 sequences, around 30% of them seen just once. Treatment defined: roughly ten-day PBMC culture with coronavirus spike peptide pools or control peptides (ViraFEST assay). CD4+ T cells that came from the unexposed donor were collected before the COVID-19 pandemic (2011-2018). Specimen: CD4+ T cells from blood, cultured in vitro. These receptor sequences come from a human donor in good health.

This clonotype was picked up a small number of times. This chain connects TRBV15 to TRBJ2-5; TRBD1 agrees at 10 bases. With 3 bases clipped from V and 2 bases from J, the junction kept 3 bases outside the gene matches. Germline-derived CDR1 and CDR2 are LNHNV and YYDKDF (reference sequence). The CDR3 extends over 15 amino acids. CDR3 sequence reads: CATSSGDRGQETQYF. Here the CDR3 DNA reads TGTGCCACCAGCAGCGGGGACAGGGGACAAGAGACCCAGTACTTC.

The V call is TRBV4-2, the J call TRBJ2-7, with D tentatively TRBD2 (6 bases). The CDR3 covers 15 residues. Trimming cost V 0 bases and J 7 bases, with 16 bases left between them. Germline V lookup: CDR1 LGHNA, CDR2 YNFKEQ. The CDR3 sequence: CASSQDFSGVKEQYF. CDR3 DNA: TGTGCCAGCAGCCAAGATTTCTCGGGAGTAAAAGAGCAGTACTTC.

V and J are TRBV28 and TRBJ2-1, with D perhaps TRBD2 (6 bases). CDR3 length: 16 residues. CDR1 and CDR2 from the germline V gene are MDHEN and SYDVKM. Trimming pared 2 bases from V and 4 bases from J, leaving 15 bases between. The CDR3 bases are TGTGCCAGCAGTTTACTCGAGGGGAGGTCGTACAATGAGCAGTTCTTC. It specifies CASSLLEGRSYNEQFF.

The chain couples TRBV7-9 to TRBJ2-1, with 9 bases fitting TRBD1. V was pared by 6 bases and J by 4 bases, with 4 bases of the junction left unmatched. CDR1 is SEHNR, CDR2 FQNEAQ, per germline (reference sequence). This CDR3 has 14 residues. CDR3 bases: TGTGCCAGCAGACCGGGACAGGGATACAATGAGCAGTTCTTC. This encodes CASRPGQGYNEQFF.

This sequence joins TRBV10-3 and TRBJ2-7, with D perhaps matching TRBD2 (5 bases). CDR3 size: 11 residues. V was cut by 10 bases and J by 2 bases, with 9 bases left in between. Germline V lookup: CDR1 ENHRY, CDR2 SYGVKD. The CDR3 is CATEGTYEQYF. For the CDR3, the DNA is TGTGCCACCGAGGGTACCTACGAGCAGTACTTC.

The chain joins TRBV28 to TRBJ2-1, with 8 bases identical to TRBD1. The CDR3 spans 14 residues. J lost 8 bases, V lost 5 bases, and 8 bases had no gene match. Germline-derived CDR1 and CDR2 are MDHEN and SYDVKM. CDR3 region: CASSPGQERHEQFF. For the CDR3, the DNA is TGTGCCAGCAGTCCGGGACAGGAAAGGCATGAGCAGTTCTTC.

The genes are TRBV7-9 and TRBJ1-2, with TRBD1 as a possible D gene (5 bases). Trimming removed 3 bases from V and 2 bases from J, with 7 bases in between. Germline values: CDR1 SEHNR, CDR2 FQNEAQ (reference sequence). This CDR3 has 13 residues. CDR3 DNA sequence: TGTGCCAGCAGCTTCGCAGGGAACTATGGCTACACCTTC. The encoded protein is CASSFAGNYGYTF.

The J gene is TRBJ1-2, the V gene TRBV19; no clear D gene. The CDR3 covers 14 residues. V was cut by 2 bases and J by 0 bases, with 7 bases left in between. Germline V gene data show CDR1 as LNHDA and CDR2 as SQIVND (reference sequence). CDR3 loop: CASSISTANYGYTF. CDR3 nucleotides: TGTGCCAGTAGTATATCTACAGCTAACTATGGCTACACCTTC.

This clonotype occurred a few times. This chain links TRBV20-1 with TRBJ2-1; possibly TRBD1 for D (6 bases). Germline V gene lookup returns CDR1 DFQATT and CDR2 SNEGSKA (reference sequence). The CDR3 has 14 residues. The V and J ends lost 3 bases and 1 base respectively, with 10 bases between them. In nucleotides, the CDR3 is TGCAGTGCTAGTAGGGGGAGTTCCTACAATGAGCAGTTCTTC. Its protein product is CSASRGSSYNEQFF.

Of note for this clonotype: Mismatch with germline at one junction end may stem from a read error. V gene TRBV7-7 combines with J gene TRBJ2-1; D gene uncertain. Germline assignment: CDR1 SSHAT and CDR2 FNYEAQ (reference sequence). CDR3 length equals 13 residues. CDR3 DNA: TGTGCTAGCAGCACCGGCCCCTACAATGAGCAGTTCTTC. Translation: CASSTGPYNEQFF.

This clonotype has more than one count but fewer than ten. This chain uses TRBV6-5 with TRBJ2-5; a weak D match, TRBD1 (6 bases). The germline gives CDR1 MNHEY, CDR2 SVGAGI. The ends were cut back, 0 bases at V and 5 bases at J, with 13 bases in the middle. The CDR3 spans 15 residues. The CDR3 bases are TGTGCCAGCAGTTACTCTTCGGGCAGGGGCGAGACCCAGTACTTC. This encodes CASSYSSGRGETQYF.

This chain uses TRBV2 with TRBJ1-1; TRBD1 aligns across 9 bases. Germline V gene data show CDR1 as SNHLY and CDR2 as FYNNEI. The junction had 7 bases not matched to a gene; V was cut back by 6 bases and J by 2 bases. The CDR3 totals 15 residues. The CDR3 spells CASSGTGFQNTEAFF. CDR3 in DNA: TGTGCCAGCAGCGGGACAGGGTTTCAAAACACTGAAGCTTTCTTT.

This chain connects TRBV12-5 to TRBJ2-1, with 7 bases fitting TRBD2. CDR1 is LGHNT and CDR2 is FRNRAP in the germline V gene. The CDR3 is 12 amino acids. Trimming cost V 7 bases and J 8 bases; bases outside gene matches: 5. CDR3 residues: CASAGGGDEQFF. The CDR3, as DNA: TGTGCTAGTGCGGGAGGAGGAGATGAGCAGTTCTTC.

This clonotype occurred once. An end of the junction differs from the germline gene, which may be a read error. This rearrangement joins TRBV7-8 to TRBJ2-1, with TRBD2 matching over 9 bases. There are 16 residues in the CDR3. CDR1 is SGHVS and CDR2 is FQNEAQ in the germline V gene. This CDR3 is CAGSLFSGSSYNEQFF. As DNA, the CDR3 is TGTGCCGGCAGCTTGTTTAGCGGGAGCTCCTACAATGAGCAGTTCTTC.

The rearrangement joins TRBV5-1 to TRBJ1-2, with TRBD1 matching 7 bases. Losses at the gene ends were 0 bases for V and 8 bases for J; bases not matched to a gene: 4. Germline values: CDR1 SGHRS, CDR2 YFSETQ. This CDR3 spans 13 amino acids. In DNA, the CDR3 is TGCGCCAGCAGCTTGGGACAGGGAGGCGGCTACACCTTC. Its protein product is CASSLGQGGGYTF.

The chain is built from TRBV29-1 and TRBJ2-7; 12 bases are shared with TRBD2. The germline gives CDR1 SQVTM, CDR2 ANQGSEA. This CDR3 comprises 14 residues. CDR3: CSGGTSGGSYEQYF. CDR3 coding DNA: TGCAGTGGAGGTACTAGCGGGGGGTCCTACGAGCAGTACTTC.

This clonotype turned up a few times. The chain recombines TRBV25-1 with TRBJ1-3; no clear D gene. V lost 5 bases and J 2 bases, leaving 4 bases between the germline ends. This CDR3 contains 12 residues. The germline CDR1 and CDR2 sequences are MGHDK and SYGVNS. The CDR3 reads CASSPPGNTIYF. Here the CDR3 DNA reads TGTGCCAGCAGTCCACCTGGAAACACCATATATTTT.

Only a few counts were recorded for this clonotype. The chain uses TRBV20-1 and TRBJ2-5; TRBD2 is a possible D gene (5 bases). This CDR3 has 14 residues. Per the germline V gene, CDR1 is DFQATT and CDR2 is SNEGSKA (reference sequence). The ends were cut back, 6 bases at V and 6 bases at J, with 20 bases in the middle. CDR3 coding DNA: TGCAGTGCGCAAACCCGGTTGGACGGGAAGACCCAGTACTTC. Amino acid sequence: CSAQTRLDGKTQYF.

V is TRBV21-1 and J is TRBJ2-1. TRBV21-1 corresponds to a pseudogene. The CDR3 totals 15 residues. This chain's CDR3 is CASSPQQAPYNEQFF. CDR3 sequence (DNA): TGTGCCAGCAGCCCTCAGCAGGCACCCTACAATGAGCAGTTCTTC.

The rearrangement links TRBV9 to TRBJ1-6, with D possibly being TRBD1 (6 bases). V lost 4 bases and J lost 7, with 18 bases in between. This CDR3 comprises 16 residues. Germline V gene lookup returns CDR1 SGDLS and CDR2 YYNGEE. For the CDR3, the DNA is TGTGCCAGCAGCAATGACAGGCAAACCCCAAATTCACCCCTCCACTTT. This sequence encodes CASSNDRQTPNSPLHF.